Shown below are 21 T cell receptor beta chains from a single sample sequenced in a study of T cells in women clearing cervical HPV infection (dated by TCRdb to about 2018). The library came from the immunoSEQ multiplex PCR assay. TCRdb retrieved this table from immuneACCESS and kept in-frame rearrangements only. Not all clones are present; in checked studies, unresolved V genes account for under half, and no reason is known for the remainder. The sample table records 20,000 to 25,000 clones. 6.7% of the sample goes to the ten largest clones. The sequenced material came from blood buffy coat. These receptors originate from a woman between 18 and 69 years old with a cervical HPV16 infection that either progressed to CIN3+ or cleared (not recorded which).

To note about this clone: The CDR3 end lies 3 residues beyond the end of the read and is filled in from the germline J gene. The chain joins TRBV30 to TRBJ2-3, with D unresolved. There are 12 residues in the CDR3. Germline-derived CDR1 and CDR2 are GTSNPN and SVGIG (reference sequence). The CDR3 region is CAWSQASQPQYF. The covered CDR3 bases are TGTGCCTGGAGTCAGGCGTCGCAGCCG.

With respect to this clone: One junction end does not reproduce the germline sequence, and a read error may be involved. The sequence runs out 3 residues before the end of the CDR3; the remainder is reconstructed from the germline J gene. The J gene is TRBJ1-2, the V gene TRBV7-7, with D possibly being TRBD1 (5 bases). Germline loops: CDR1 SSHAT, CDR2 FNYEAQ (reference sequence). The CDR3 sequence is 16 residues long. CDR3 DNA, as far as it was read: TGTGCTAGCAGCCTCGGGATAGGGGTGTCCACAGATACC. This translates into CASSLGIGVSTDT. The full-length CDR3 reads as CASSLGIGVSTDTYTF.

Judged by frequency, this clone is medium-sized. The CDR3 end is not reached by the read, which stops 3 residues before it; the germline J gene fills it in. The V call is TRBV7-7, the J call TRBJ2-3; maybe TRBD2 (5 bases). This CDR3 is 14 amino acids long. Germline V gene sequence: CDR1 SSHAT, CDR2 FNYEAQ (reference sequence). Trimming cost V 7 bases and J 0 bases, with 11 bases left between them. The DNA read from the CDR3 is TGTGCCAGCACTAGGACTCCCAGCACAGATACG. Amino acid sequence: CASTRTPSTDT. The whole CDR3 protein is CASTRTPSTDTQYF.

In the case of this clone: The read finishes 3 residues shy of the CDR3 end, and the germline J gene is used to complete it. The gene calls are TRBV12-3 or TRBV12-4 and TRBJ2-2, with 7 bases fitting TRBD2. V gave up 7 bases and J gave up 5 bases; unmatched junction bases: 10. This CDR3 is 15 amino acids long. The DNA read from the CDR3 is TGTGCCAGCACCCCGGGGGGAGGGAGAACCGGGGAG. As protein: CASTPGGGRTGE. The full CDR3 sequence reads CASTPGGGRTGELFF.

Of note for this clone: A junction end diverges from the germline sequence, so it may reflect a read error. Sequencing ends 3 residues short of the CDR3 end; the germline J gene provides the rest. The gene calls are TRBV4-2 and TRBJ2-1, with D hard to call. Germline V gene sequence: CDR1 LGHNA, CDR2 YNFKEQ. CDR3 size: 13 residues. The CDR3 spells CASSQDRQHEQFF. CDR3 bases read: TGCGCCAGCAGCCAAGATAGACAACATGAG.

CDR3 in amino acids: CASSYIGAANGQYF. Incomplete CDR3 DNA: TGTGCCAGCAGTTATATAGGGGCTGCGAATGGT. The V gene is TRBV6-2 or TRBV6-3, the J gene TRBJ2-4; D perhaps matches TRBD1 (5 bases). The CDR3 is cut off 3 residues early in the read; its end comes from the germline J gene. Germline V CDR1 and CDR2: MNHEY, SVGEGT. The CDR3 covers 14 residues.

With respect to this clone: The read falls 3 residues short of the CDR3 end, and the missing part is taken from the germline J gene. The rearrangement links TRBV7-2 to TRBJ2-3; a weak D match, TRBD2 (6 bases). The CDR3 spans 15 residues. Germline CDR1 is SGHTA and CDR2 is FQGNSA. The CDR3 is CASREGPFPQETQYF. The sequenced part of the CDR3 DNA is TGTGCCAGCAGGGAGGGGCCTTTCCCCCAAGAGACG.

Note on this clone: The read ends 3 residues shy of where the CDR3 ends; the end is completed using the germline J gene. This chain connects TRBV7-9 to TRBJ2-2, with no clear D. Germline values: CDR1 SEHNR, CDR2 FQNEAQ (reference sequence). V lost 1 base, J lost 7 bases, and 4 bases lay in between. The CDR3 is 12 amino acids. This CDR3 is CASSLVVGELFF. The covered CDR3 bases are TGTGCCAGCAGCTTAGTCGTCGGGGAG.

About this clone itself: The read ends 3 residues shy of where the CDR3 ends; the end is completed using the germline J gene. The chain is built from TRBV28 and TRBJ2-7; the D gene is possibly TRBD1 (5 bases). The CDR3 spans 12 residues. V was shortened by 7 bases and J by 6 bases, with 13 bases between the two germline ends. Germline V gene data show CDR1 as MDHEN and CDR2 as SYDVKM. Here the CDR3 reads CASMLRGPEQYF. CDR3 DNA (partial): TGTGCCAGCATGCTTAGGGGTCCCGAG.

As to this clone: Coverage ceases 3 residues before the CDR3 finishes, and the germline J gene fills in the end. This chain links TRBV7-2 with TRBJ1-2, with a possible D match to TRBD1 (5 bases). Germline V CDR1 and CDR2: SGHTA, FQGNSA. With 0 bases removed from V and 7 bases from J, the gap between germline ends came to 9 bases. The CDR3 extends over 13 amino acids. CDR3 DNA, as far as it was read: TGTGCCAGCAGCTTAGCGCGGGGACGTGGC. It translates to CASSLARGRG. In full, the CDR3 reads CASSLARGRGYTF.

With regard to this clone: The missing CDR3 end, 3 residues past where the read stops, is filled in from the germline J gene. The chain has TRBV19 and TRBJ1-1; no firm D call. Trimming took off 0 bases at V and 2 bases at J, with 7 bases between the two ends. Germline V lookup: CDR1 LNHDA, CDR2 SQIVND (reference sequence). The CDR3 is made up of 14 amino acids. The CDR3 sequence: CASSIDLVNTEAFF. Partial CDR3 DNA: TGTGCCAGTAGTATAGATCTAGTTAACACTGAA.

As to this clone: The read ends 3 residues before the CDR3 terminus; that terminus is restored from the germline J gene. The rearrangement joins TRBV19 to TRBJ1-2; the match to TRBD1 covers 8 bases. The CDR3 length is 15 residues. Germline lookup yields CDR1 LNHDA and CDR2 SQIVND (reference sequence). The CDR3 bases that were read are TGTGCCAGTAGCAACTCCGGGACAGGTGCCCACGAC. Amino acids: CASSNSGTGAHD. The whole CDR3 protein reads CASSNSGTGAHDYTF.

Worth noting for this clone: The missing CDR3 end, 3 residues past where the read stops, is filled in from the germline J gene. Distinct nucleotide sequences in the sample also encode this CDR3. This rearrangement joins TRBV18 to TRBJ2-7; perhaps TRBD1 as D (6 bases). CDR1 is KGHSH and CDR2 is LQKENI in the germline V gene. V was pared by 3 bases and J by 4 bases, with 13 bases between. The CDR3 has 14 amino acids. CDR3: CASSPPAGVYEQYF. The covered CDR3 bases are TGTGCCAGCTCACCCCCGGCAGGGGTGTACGAG. The entire variable domain, with the rest obtained from reference TRBV18 and TRBJ2-7, is as follows: NAGVMQNPRHLVRRRGQEARLRCSPMKGHSHVYWYRQLPEEGLKFMVYLQKENIIDESGMPKERFSAEFPKEGPSILRIQQVVRGDSAAYFCASSPPAGVYEQYFGPGTRLTVT.

With regard to this clone: The DNA ends 3 residues before the CDR3 does, and the rest of the CDR3 is filled in from the germline J gene. The chain uses TRBV7-2 and TRBJ2-1, with no clear D. This CDR3 has 17 amino acids. CDR1 and CDR2 from the germline V gene are SGHTA and FQGNSA. Trimming removed 0 bases at V and 0 bases at J, with 12 bases between. The sequenced CDR3 bases are TGTGCCAGCAGCTTAGCGACGGGTTCGAGCTCCTACAATGAG. It is translated as CASSLATGSSSYNE. The CDR3 as a whole reads CASSLATGSSSYNEQFF.

A remark on this clone: The sequence runs out 3 residues before the end of the CDR3; the remainder is reconstructed from the germline J gene. The rearrangement joins TRBV20-1 to TRBJ1-6, with D possibly being TRBD1 (6 bases). CDR1 is DFQATT, CDR2 SNEGSKA, per germline (reference sequence). V lost 5 bases, J lost 8 bases, and 16 bases lay in between. CDR3 size: 14 residues. Partial CDR3 DNA: TGCAGTGCTGCACGACAGGTGGACGATTCACCC. It yields the protein CSAARQVDDSP. The full CDR3 reads CSAARQVDDSPLHF.

In terms of frequency, this clone is medium-sized. The read ends 3 residues before the CDR3 terminus; that terminus is restored from the germline J gene. V is TRBV19 and J is TRBJ2-4; D possibly corresponds to TRBD2 (6 bases). The CDR3 consists of 15 residues. V was trimmed by 4 bases and J by 8 bases, leaving 18 bases between them. Germline values: CDR1 LNHDA, CDR2 SQIVND (reference sequence). This chain's CDR3 is CASSTQQTSADIQYF. The sequenced CDR3 bases are TGTGCCAGTAGTACCCAGCAGACTAGTGCGGACATT. Combining the CDR3 with reference TRBV19 and TRBJ2-4 gives the whole variable domain DGGITQSPKYLFRKEGQNVTLSCEQNLNHDAMYWYRQDPGQGLRLIYYSQIVNDFQKGDIAEGYSVSREKKESFPLTVTSAQKNPTAFYLCASSTQQTSADIQYFGAGTRLSVL.

Note on this clone: The read finishes 3 residues shy of the CDR3 end, and the germline J gene is used to complete it. The chain couples TRBV6-2 or TRBV6-3 to TRBJ2-1; D perhaps matches TRBD1 (6 bases). CDR1 and CDR2 (germline): MNHEY, SVGEGT. V shed 5 bases and J shed 9 bases, with 20 bases lying between them. CDR3 length: 15 residues. This CDR3 reads CASSHLGTKTGEQFF. The sequenced part of the CDR3 DNA is TGTGCCAGCAGTCACCTCGGGACAAAGACAGGTGAG.

On this clone: Read sequence stops 3 residues before the CDR3 end, and the germline J gene provides the missing end. The chain links TRBV10-3 to TRBJ1-1; D call uncertain. The CDR3 runs to 11 residues. Germline CDR1 ENHRY, CDR2 SYGVKD. Trimming removed 6 bases at V and 3 bases at J, with 5 bases between. CDR3 in amino acids: CAIRRDTEAFF. CDR3 DNA, as far as it was read: TGTGCCATCAGAAGGGACACTGAA.

With respect to this clone: Read coverage stops 3 residues before the CDR3 terminus; the germline J gene supplies the remainder. This chain links TRBV18 with TRBJ2-2; a weak D match, TRBD1 (5 bases). The V gene's germline CDR1 is KGHSH and CDR2 LQKENI. The CDR3 covers 15 residues. V lost 2 bases, J lost 0 bases, and 7 bases lay in between. The CDR3 loop reads CASSPDSSNTGELFF. CDR3 DNA, as far as it was read: TGTGCCAGCTCACCAGACAGCTCGAACACCGGGGAG. Variable domain in full (rest from reference TRBV18 and TRBJ2-2): NAGVMQNPRHLVRRRGQEARLRCSPMKGHSHVYWYRQLPEEGLKFMVYLQKENIIDESGMPKERFSAEFPKEGPSILRIQQVVRGDSAAYFCASSPDSSNTGELFFGEGSRLTVL.

Comments on this clone: The read ends 3 residues shy of where the CDR3 ends; the end is completed using the germline J gene. This chain joins TRBV7-9 and TRBJ1-5, with 7 bases fitting TRBD1. Germline V CDR1 and CDR2: SEHNR, FQNEAQ (reference sequence). This CDR3 contains 14 residues. V gave up 5 bases and J gave up 7 bases; unmatched junction bases: 8. The CDR3 sequence is CASSQQGSTQPQHF. Partial CDR3 DNA: TGTGCCAGCAGCCAACAGGGGTCCACCCAGCCC.

With respect to this clone: Sequencing ends 3 residues short of the CDR3 end; the germline J gene provides the rest. This chain uses TRBV29-1 with TRBJ2-1, with D possibly matching TRBD2 (6 bases). Trimming left V 2 bases short and J 5 bases short, with 7 bases between. The CDR3 has 12 amino acids. Germline lookup yields CDR1 SQVTM and CDR2 ANQGSEA. The covered CDR3 bases are TGCAGCGTTGAACTAGCGAACAATGAG. Encoded protein: CSVELANNE. The CDR3 in its entirety is CSVELANNEQFF.